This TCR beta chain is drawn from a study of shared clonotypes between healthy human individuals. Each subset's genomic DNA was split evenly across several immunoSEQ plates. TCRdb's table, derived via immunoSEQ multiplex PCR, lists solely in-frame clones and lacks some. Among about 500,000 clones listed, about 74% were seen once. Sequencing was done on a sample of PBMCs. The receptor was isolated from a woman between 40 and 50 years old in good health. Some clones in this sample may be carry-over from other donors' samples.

CDR3: CASSQYLEQPQHF. CDR3 nucleotides: TGCGCCAGCAGCCAATATCTGGAACAGCCCCAGCATTTT. The chain couples TRBV4-3 to TRBJ1-5; no firm D call. Between the trimmed V and J ends, which lost 2 bases and 7 bases, there was a span of 9 bases. Germline V gives CDR1 LGHNA, CDR2 YSLEER. The CDR3 runs to 13 residues.